This T cell receptor (beta chain) was captured in a study of regulatory T cells in long-lasting Graves disease. In the study overall: Graves' cases, newly diagnosed, had used antithyroid drugs under 3 months.

This clonotype came up many times. Time point meaning: newly diagnosed GD, antithyroid drugs for less than 3 months. PBMC RNA served as the TCR library source. As a group, patients came from one endocrinology department in Xi'an, China. Germline CDR1 is SEHNR and CDR2 is FQNEAQ (reference sequence). Unmatched junction bases numbered 18, after V lost 0 bases and J lost 11 bases. The CDR3 extends over 17 amino acids. iRepertoire HTBI primers and Arm-PCR of CDR3 regions built TCR beta libraries. A single record per CDR3 protein comes from TCRdb applying MiXCR to the multiplex PCR reads. The sample carries around 420,000 distinct CDR3 sequences, over 12% recorded once. These data were likewise used in another study, on T cells in Graves' hyperthyroidism and ophthalmopathy.

The receptor was derived from a woman aged 40 to 50 with Graves disease. The chain employs TRBV7-9 and TRBJ1-1; TRBD1 aligns across 7 bases. The sequencing here drew on peripheral blood mononuclear cells (PBMCs), taken at new diagnosis, from a patient treated with antithyroid drugs. The CDR3 DNA reads as TGTGCCAGCAGCTTAGCGGTTGGTCGAGGGGGCGCGTCTACGGCTTTCTTT. Its translation is CASSLAVGRGGASTAFF.